Listed here are 17 T cell receptor beta chains from one sample, sequenced in a study of tumour-infiltrating T cells in Burkitt lymphoma (dated by TCRdb to about 2020). The library relied on the immunoSEQ multiplex PCR assay. TCRdb took over this immuneACCESS table, retaining in-frame rearrangements with V and J assigned. Such tables are incomplete; in checked studies, under half of the missing clones stem from an unresolved V gene, and the remainder is unexplained. The sample table holds 11,000 to 15,000 clones, of which roughly 80% were seen once. The top ten clones comprise about 7.7% of the sample. The specimen was tumor tissue. These receptors were collected from a human donor with diffuse large B-cell lymphoma.

This rearrangement joins TRBV28 to TRBJ1-2; 7 bases match TRBD1. Trimming took 4 bases from V and 13 from J; bases not matched to a gene: 24. Germline CDR1 reads MDHEN; CDR2 reads SYDVKM. The length of the CDR3 is 17 residues. The CDR3: CASSSLGGGGIQKGFTF. The CDR3 DNA reads as TGTGCCAGCAGTTCCCTAGGAGGGGGCGGAATTCAGAAAGGTTTCACCTTC.

The rearrangement links TRBV6-4 to TRBJ2-7; TRBD1 might be the D (6 bases). The germline V gene has CDR1 MRHNA and CDR2 SNTAGT. The CDR3 is 12 amino acids. V lost 4 bases and J lost 5, with 9 bases in between. CDR3 sequence: CASSGRTDEQYV. The CDR3 DNA reads as TGTGCCAGCAGTGGCCGGACAGACGAGCAGTACGTC.

Here the CDR3 reads CASSLSSFVTSGSRASYNEQFF. The CDR3 DNA reads as TGTGCCAGCAGTTTATCCAGCTTTGTGACTAGCGGGAGTCGCGCCTCCTACAATGAGCAGTTCTTC. J is TRBJ2-1 and V is TRBV27; 12 bases align to TRBD2. Trimming at V came to 0 bases and at J to 0 bases, leaving 15 bases not matched to a gene. Germline V gene lookup returns CDR1 MNHEY and CDR2 SMNVEV (reference sequence). There are 22 residues in the CDR3.

This clone was seen a handful of times. The chain couples TRBV7-9 to TRBJ2-1, with D uncertain. CDR3 size: 16 residues. V gave up 3 bases and J gave up 2 bases, with 14 bases separating them. CDR1 SEHNR and CDR2 FQNEAQ come from the germline V gene (reference sequence). The CDR3 coding sequence is TGTGCCAGCAGCTTCGAGGAAAGCAGTACCTACAATGAGCAGTTCTTC. Translation: CASSFEESSTYNEQFF.

This clone was counted once. The V and J genes are TRBV6-5 and TRBJ2-5; possibly TRBD2 for D (6 bases). Trimming pared 2 bases from V and 5 bases from J, leaving 9 bases between. Per germline, CDR1 MNHEY and CDR2 SVGAGI. This CDR3 is 13 amino acids long. CDR3 region: CASSYEGRETQYF. CDR3 nucleotides: TGTGCCAGCAGTTACGAGGGGAGGGAGACCCAGTACTTC.

The V gene is TRBV5-1, the J gene TRBJ2-3; the D gene is possibly TRBD2 (5 bases). V was pared by 0 bases and J by 2 bases, with 13 bases between. CDR1 and CDR2 from the germline V gene are SGHRS and YFSETQ. The CDR3 sequence is 16 residues long. In nucleotides, the CDR3 is TGCGCCAGCAGCTTGGGGCTGGCGGGTCTCACAGATACGCAGTATTTT. Translating it yields CASSLGLAGLTDTQYF.

The genes are TRBV6-1 and TRBJ2-1; TRBD2 agrees at 10 bases. The germline V gene encodes CDR1 MNHNS and CDR2 SASEGT. The V gene end was trimmed by 6 bases and the J gene end by 6 bases; junction bases not matched to a gene: 5. The CDR3 contains 14 residues. DNA for the CDR3: TGTGCCAGCAGAGAGGGACTAGCGTTCAATGAGCAGTTCTTC. It specifies CASREGLAFNEQFF.

This chain uses TRBV27 with TRBJ1-4; D might be TRBD1 (5 bases). CDR1 MNHEY and CDR2 SMNVEV come from the germline V gene (reference sequence). V shed 5 bases and J shed 10 bases, with 17 bases lying between them. This CDR3 is 14 amino acids long. For the CDR3, the DNA is TGTGCCAGCAGTCTCGGGGGGGGATCGGGAAAACTGTTTTTT. It codes for CASSLGGGSGKLFF. Full variable domain (remainder filled in from reference TRBV27 and TRBJ1-4): EAQVTQNPRYLITVTGKKLTVTCSQNMNHEYMSWYRQDPGLGLRQIYYSMNVEVTDKGDVPEGYKVSRKEKRNFPLILESPSPNQTSLYFCASSLGGGSGKLFFGSGTQLSVL.

The chain uses TRBV19 and TRBJ2-4; the match to TRBD1 covers 7 bases. There are 11 residues in the CDR3. Germline V gives CDR1 LNHDA, CDR2 SQIVND (reference sequence). The V gene end was trimmed by 8 bases and the J gene end by 6 bases; junction bases not matched to a gene: 1. The CDR3 spells CASWDRNIQYF. The DNA of the CDR3 is TGTGCCAGTTGGGACAGAAACATTCAGTACTTC.

The chain couples TRBV28 to TRBJ1-4; D is unclear. Looked up from germline, CDR1 is MDHEN and CDR2 is SYDVKM. The germline V and J ends were trimmed by 7 bases and 5 bases, with 17 bases remaining between them. CDR3 size: 15 residues. Here the CDR3 DNA reads TGTGCCAGCACATCGGGGAAAGGGAAGAATGAAAAACTGTTTTTT. Residues: CASTSGKGKNEKLFF.

The V call is TRBV20-1, the J call TRBJ2-1; 10 nucleotides line up with TRBD1. Germline CDR1 reads DFQATT; CDR2 reads SNEGSKA (reference sequence). The V segment lost 0 bases and the J segment 14 bases; nucleotides outside the gene matches: 1. The CDR3 contains 11 residues. CDR3 coding DNA: TGCAGTGCTAGAGACGGGACAGGGGAGTTCTTC. It codes for CSARDGTGEFF.

Worth noting for this clone: The identical CDR3 is also encoded by other nucleotide sequences in the sample. The CDR3 nucleotides are TGTGCCAGCAGTTTAAGTTGGGGACAGCAAGAGACCCAGTACTTC. It specifies CASSLSWGQQETQYF. The chain carries TRBV7-6 and TRBJ2-5; 7 bases match TRBD1. Germline trimming cut 6 bases from V and 2 bases from J; bases unmatched to any gene: 9. Germline CDR1 is SGHVS and CDR2 is FNYEAQ. CDR3 length: 15 residues.

The chain has TRBV29-1 and TRBJ2-5; D is undetermined. Deletions cut 3 bases from V and 5 bases from J, with 13 bases between. CDR1 is SQVTM, CDR2 ANQGSEA, per germline. CDR3 length: 13 amino acids. This chain's CDR3 is CSVDTDSPETQYF. CDR3 sequence (DNA): TGCAGCGTTGACACAGACTCCCCTGAGACCCAGTACTTC.

The chain joins TRBV4-1 to TRBJ1-4; D unclear. CDR3 length: 13 amino acids. V lost 1 base and J lost 7, with 7 bases in between. The germline gives CDR1 MGHRA, CDR2 YSYEKL. Here the CDR3 reads CASSQGTVEKLFF. For the CDR3, the DNA is TGCGCCAGCAGCCAAGGGACCGTTGAAAAACTGTTTTTT.

V is TRBV25-1 and J is TRBJ2-2; weak D call: TRBD1 (5 bases). Trimming removed 2 bases at V and 0 bases at J, with 7 bases between. The CDR3 is 15 amino acids. Germline V gives CDR1 MGHDK, CDR2 SYGVNS. This CDR3 is CASSELQANTGELFF. CDR3 DNA: TGTGCCAGCAGTGAACTACAGGCGAACACCGGGGAGCTGTTTTTT.

The chain links TRBV6-1 to TRBJ1-1; a possible D gene is TRBD1 (5 bases). This CDR3 comprises 13 residues. The V and J ends lost 5 bases and 5 bases respectively, with 12 bases between them. Germline V gene sequence: CDR1 MNHNS, CDR2 SASEGT. As DNA, the CDR3 is TGTGCCAGCAGTCCGGCGGGGGATACTGAAGCTTTCTTT. As protein: CASSPAGDTEAFF.

The rearrangement uses TRBV10-2 and TRBJ1-5, with TRBD1 matching 8 bases. The CDR3 is 14 amino acids. Germline-derived CDR1 and CDR2 are WSHSY and SAAADI. J lost 1 base, V lost 4 bases, and 0 bases had no gene match. The DNA for the CDR3 is TGCGCCAGCAGTGGGACAGGGAGCAATCAGCCCCAGCATTTT. This encodes CASSGTGSNQPQHF.